This is a list of T cell receptor beta chains from one sample in a study of blood T cell repertoires in COVID-19. Here immunoSEQ multiplex PCR was the method, and the copy in TCRdb shows in-frame clones only, minus some. The table shows approximately 65,000 clones, with more than 60% occurring only once. Input material: peripheral blood. The receptors derive from a man aged 55 to 70 with acute or convalescent COVID-19. The CDR3 runs from the conserved cysteine through the conserved F or W. A D gene is named only where the DNA matches it firmly. Some rows have no size entry. The others give once, few or many, or a class for an expanded clone.

TRBJ1-1 | TRBV2 | . | 12 | . | CAGLTGRTEAFF | TGTGCCGGACTGACCGGCCGAACTGAAGCTTTCTTT
TRBJ2-7 | TRBV30 | . | 11 | TRBD1 | CALTGGGEQYF | TGTGCCCTGACAGGGGGCGGCGAGCAGTACTTC
TRBJ2-7 | TRBV2 | . | 14 | TRBD2 | CASIEASGIDEQYF | TGTGCCAGCATCGAGGCTAGCGGGATCGACGAGCAGTACTTC
TRBJ2-7 | TRBV7-2 | few | 14 | . | CASSSDRLLREQYF | TGTGCCAGCAGCTCTGACAGGTTACTACGCGAGCAGTACTTC
TRBJ1-1 | TRBV5-4 | few | 15 | TRBD1 | CASSPRGAGNTEAFF | TGTGCCAGCAGCCCCAGGGGGGCAGGTAACACTGAAGCTTTCTTT
TRBJ2-1 | TRBV3-1/TRBV3-2 | . | 12 | . | CASSQDSDEQFF | TGTGCCAGCAGCCAAGATTCCGATGAGCAGTTCTTC
TRBJ2-1 | TRBV5-1 | . | 15 | TRBD1 | CASSAGTGGYNEQFF | TGCGCCAGCAGCGCCGGGACAGGGGGATACAATGAGCAGTTCTTC
TRBJ2-3 | TRBV5-6 | . | 14 | . | CASSLGWSGDTQYF | TGTGCCAGCAGCTTGGGTTGGAGCGGAGATACGCAGTATTTT
TRBJ2-1 | TRBV28 | . | 16 | . | CASSAQRTITYNEQFF | TGTGCCAGCAGTGCACAAAGGACTATCACTTACAATGAGCAGTTCTTC
TRBJ2-3 | TRBV28 | . | 15 | TRBD2 | CASSFPPGRADTQYF | TGTGCCAGCAGTTTCCCCCCGGGGAGGGCGGATACGCAGTATTTT
TRBJ1-5 | TRBV7-9 | . | 12 | . | CASSFEEQPQHF | TGTGCCAGCAGCTTTGAGGAGCAGCCCCAGCATTTT
TRBJ2-1 | TRBV24-1 | . | 16 | TRBD2 | CATSELAGANRNEQFF | TGTGCCACCAGTGAACTAGCGGGGGCGAATAGGAATGAGCAGTTCTTC
TRBJ2-3 | TRBV3-1/TRBV3-2 | . | 19 | TRBD2 | CASSQDRTSGRKSTDTQYF | TGTGCCAGCAGCCAAGATCGGACTAGCGGGAGAAAGAGCACAGATACGCAGTATTTT
TRBJ2-1 | TRBV27 | . | 13 | TRBD1 | CASSLTGGNEQFF | TGTGCCAGCAGTTTAACAGGGGGGAATGAGCAGTTCTTC
TRBJ2-7 | TRBV28 | . | 13 | . | CASKTGDSYEQYF | TGTGCCAGCAAGACGGGAGACTCCTACGAGCAGTACTTC
TRBJ2-1 | TRBV29-1 | . | 13 | . | CSALRLDYNEQFF | TGCAGCGCACTGAGACTAGATTACAATGAGCAGTTCTTC
TRBJ2-1 | TRBV5-6 | . | 11 | . | CASSLVVEQFF | TGTGCCAGCAGCTTGGTCGTTGAGCAGTTCTTC
TRBJ2-1 | TRBV7-3 | . | 14 | . | CASSLSWGDNEQFF | TGTGCCAGCAGCTTAAGCTGGGGCGACAATGAGCAGTTCTTC
TRBJ2-3 | TRBV2 | . | 14 | . | CASKKLSATDTQYF | TGTGCCAGCAAGAAGTTAAGCGCAACAGATACGCAGTATTTT
TRBJ1-1 | TRBV3-1/TRBV3-2 | . | 16 | TRBD1 | CASSRRQGYRNTEAFF | TGTGCCAGCAGCCGAAGACAGGGTTATAGGAACACTGAAGCTTTCTTT
TRBJ1-4 | TRBV7-9 | once | 15 | . | CASSRMDSWEEKLFF | TGTGCCAGCAGCCGAATGGACTCCTGGGAGGAAAAACTGTTTTTT
TRBJ1-5 | TRBV6-4 | . | 9 | . | CASTRLQHF | TGTGCCAGCACACGCCTACAGCATTTT
TRBJ1-1 | TRBV30 | . | 15 | . | CAWRPTQVLSTEAFF | TGTGCCTGGAGACCAACACAGGTTTTATCCACTGAAGCTTTCTTT
TRBJ2-1 | TRBV7-2 | . | 15 | TRBD2 | CASSRGTTSYNEQFF | TGTGCCAGCAGCCGGGGGACTACTTCTTACAATGAGCAGTTCTTC